One sample yielded the 25 T cell receptor beta chains listed below, sequenced in a study of response to subunit inactivated influenza vaccine. TCRdb ran MiXCR on the RT-PCR reads and lists one entry per CDR3 protein. The data show roughly 780,000 distinct CDR3 sequences, roughly 20% seen once. Sample: PBMCs from blood, taken more than 4 days after vaccination. These receptor sequences come from a man in his fifties or sixties who received an inactivated influenza vaccine.

The rearrangement links TRBV5-4 to TRBJ1-3; D is uncertain. The CDR3 contains 14 residues. V was pared by 4 bases and J by 1 base, with 9 bases between. The germline CDR1 and CDR2 sequences are SGHNT and YYREEE (reference sequence). The CDR3 DNA sequence: TGTGCCAGCAGCCCGGCGCAATCTGGAAACACCATATATTTT. This sequence encodes CASSPAQSGNTIYF.

J is TRBJ1-6 and V is TRBV3-1; the D gene is possibly TRBD1 (5 bases). This CDR3 region has 14 residues. Germline V gene sequence: CDR1 LGHDT, CDR2 YNNKEL (reference sequence). The V gene lost 1 base and the J gene lost 13 bases, with 14 bases spanning the gap. The CDR3 here is CASSQARGGAPLHF. CDR3 bases: TGTGCCAGCAGCCAAGCACGGGGGGGAGCTCCCCTCCACTTT.

V gene TRBV10-3 combines with J gene TRBJ1-2; the match to TRBD1 covers 7 bases. Germline assignment: CDR1 ENHRY and CDR2 SYGVKD. The ends lost 6 bases at V and 5 bases at J; junction bases unmatched: 6. This CDR3 has 13 residues. The DNA for the CDR3 is TGTGCCATCAGCCTGGGACAGAAATATGGCTACACCTTC. The encoded protein is CAISLGQKYGYTF.

This clonotype turned up a few times. A junction boundary mismatches the germline segment, possibly from a read error. This chain connects TRBV7-6 to TRBJ2-7; maybe TRBD2 (6 bases). Germline-derived CDR1 and CDR2 are SGHVS and FNYEAQ. This CDR3 region has 14 residues. CDR3 loop: CASSQYGAAGTLNF. In DNA, the CDR3 is TGTGCCAGCAGCCAATATGGGGCGGCGGGGACCCTGAACTTC.

The CDR3 DNA is TGCAGTGCCATTCGAGGACAGGTAGGGGATTCACCCCTCCACTTT. This sequence encodes CSAIRGQVGDSPLHF. The rearrangement joins TRBV20-1 to TRBJ1-6, with 7 bases lining up with TRBD1. V gave up 6 bases and J gave up 8 bases; unmatched junction bases: 13. There are 15 residues in the CDR3. Germline V gene data show CDR1 as DFQATT and CDR2 as SNEGSKA (reference sequence).

This clonotype was found many times. V is TRBV10-3 and J is TRBJ1-4; D possibly corresponds to TRBD1 (6 bases). From germline, CDR1 is ENHRY and CDR2 SYGVKD. Trimming removed 10 bases at V and 12 bases at J, with 21 bases between. The CDR3 length is 13 residues. CDR3 loop: CATNLQADSELFF. CDR3 bases: TGTGCCACGAACTTACAAGCGGACAGTGAACTGTTTTTT.

The rearrangement joins TRBV7-2 to TRBJ2-5; 7 bases map to TRBD1. The CDR3 runs to 15 residues. The germline V gene has CDR1 SGHTA and CDR2 FQGNSA. V shed 5 bases and J 3 bases; nucleotides not matched to a gene: 9. CDR3 DNA sequence: TGTGCCAGCAGCACCCACTCCGGGACAGAAGAGACCCAGTACTTC. It specifies CASSTHSGTEETQYF.

The chain recombines TRBV7-2 with TRBJ2-2; 10 bases align to TRBD2. V gave up 0 bases and J gave up 3 bases; unmatched junction bases: 4. Germline loops: CDR1 SGHTA, CDR2 FQGNSA. The CDR3 sequence is 17 residues long. As DNA, the CDR3 is TGTGCCAGCAGCTTAGCCCCTAGCGGGGGTTACACCGGGGAGCTGTTTTTT. It yields the protein CASSLAPSGGYTGELFF. Full variable domain (rest looked up from reference TRBV7-2 and TRBJ2-2): GAGVSQSPSNKVTEKGKDVELRCDPISGHTALYWYRQSLGQGLEFLIYFQGNSAPDKSGLPSDRFSAERTGGSVSTLTIQRTQQEDSAVYLCASSLAPSGGYTGELFFGEGSRLTVL.

V gene TRBV21-1 combines with J gene TRBJ2-7. TRBV21-1 is a documented pseudogene. The CDR3 is 11 residues long. The CDR3: CASSKEYEQYF. The CDR3 DNA sequence: TGTGCCAGCAGCAAGGAATACGAGCAGTACTTC.

V is TRBV24-1 and J is TRBJ2-7; 9 bases are a match to TRBD1. CDR1 is KGHDR, CDR2 SFDVKD, per germline. J gave up 5 bases and V 4 bases, and 8 bases lay outside the gene matches. The CDR3 covers 15 residues. The CDR3 protein is CATSDSSDRGHEQYF. CDR3 DNA sequence: TGTGCCACCAGTGACTCCTCGGACAGGGGTCACGAGCAGTACTTC.

This clonotype was detected many times. The rearrangement links TRBV20-1 to TRBJ1-5; D is ambiguous. V was pared by 2 bases and J by 3 bases, with 8 bases between. The CDR3 contains 13 residues. Per germline, CDR1 DFQATT and CDR2 SNEGSKA (reference sequence). CDR3 region: CSARSGYNQPQHF. CDR3 bases: TGCAGTGCTAGATCGGGTTACAATCAGCCCCAGCATTTT.

The sample holds a few counts of this clonotype. This chain connects TRBV2 to TRBJ2-7, with 10 nucleotides matching TRBD1. The CDR3 has 14 amino acids. Germline assignment: CDR1 SNHLY and CDR2 FYNNEI. The trim removed 6 bases at V and 3 bases at J, leaving 5 bases unmatched. CDR3 protein: CASRGTGAYYEQYF. As DNA, the CDR3 is TGTGCCAGCAGGGGGACAGGGGCATACTACGAGCAGTACTTC.

The chain recombines TRBV5-1 with TRBJ2-5; D is possibly TRBD2 (6 bases). CDR3 length equals 13 residues. V was trimmed by 3 bases and J by 2 bases, leaving 8 bases between them. CDR1 and CDR2 (germline): SGHRS, YFSETQ. Written as DNA, the CDR3 is TGCGCCAGCAGCTGGGACTTACAAGAGACCCAGTACTTC. Amino acids: CASSWDLQETQYF.

The CDR3, as DNA: TGTGCCAGCCGAGAAGGGACGCTAAGTTCTGGAAACACCATATATTTT. It encodes CASREGTLSSGNTIYF. The chain links TRBV21-1 to TRBJ1-3; the D segment call TRBD1 is taken from the table without a DNA check. TRBV21-1 is an annotated pseudogene. The length of the CDR3 is 16 residues.

This clonotype has just a few counts. J is TRBJ1-5 and V is TRBV6-1; 8 bases line up with TRBD1. Trimming at V came to 6 bases and at J to 5 bases, leaving 9 bases not matched to a gene. Looked up from germline, CDR1 is MNHNS and CDR2 is SASEGT. CDR3 size: 15 residues. CDR3 nucleotide sequence: TGTGCCAGCAGCCTCCGGACAGGGAGTGATCAGCCCCAGCATTTT. Translation: CASSLRTGSDQPQHF.

This clonotype was picked up a small number of times. The gene calls are TRBV20-1 and TRBJ2-3; D gene unclear. Germline V CDR1 and CDR2: DFQATT, SNEGSKA (reference sequence). The germline V and J ends were trimmed by 0 bases and 2 bases, with 9 bases remaining between them. The CDR3 runs 14 residues. CDR3: CSAREIRYTDTQYF. CDR3 DNA sequence: TGCAGTGCTAGAGAGATTCGGTACACAGATACGCAGTATTTT.

In its sample, this clonotype was seen a few times. V and J are TRBV28 and TRBJ2-1, with a possible D match to TRBD1 (5 bases). The CDR3 is 17 amino acids. The V end lost 5 bases, the J end lost 0 bases, and 17 bases lay between the germline ends. Germline V gene lookup returns CDR1 MDHEN and CDR2 SYDVKM. CDR3: CASSRLGAGISYNEQFF. CDR3 nucleotides: TGTGCCAGCAGTCGCCTTGGGGCTGGTATCTCCTACAATGAGCAGTTCTTC.

There are many counts of this clonotype. The rearrangement uses TRBV12-3 or TRBV12-4 and TRBJ2-2; D possibly uses TRBD1 or TRBD2 (5 bases each). V lost 4 bases and J 9 bases, leaving 15 bases between the germline ends. This CDR3 comprises 14 residues. CDR3 sequence reads: CASSSGTAGRELFF. The CDR3, as DNA: TGTGCCAGCAGTTCCGGGACGGCTGGCCGGGAGCTGTTTTTT.

The chain couples TRBV29-1 to TRBJ2-3; D possibly matches TRBD1 or TRBD2 (5 bases each). V dropped 1 base and J dropped 6 bases, with 14 bases sitting between them. The CDR3 length is 14 residues. CDR1 is SQVTM and CDR2 is ANQGSEA in the germline V gene. CDR3 in DNA: TGCAGCGTTGAAGGTGCCGGGGCCCCCGATACGCAGTATTTT. Its translation: CSVEGAGAPDTQYF.

J is TRBJ2-3 and V is TRBV12-3 or TRBV12-4; D is possibly TRBD1 or TRBD2 (5 bases each). Trimming cost V 1 base and J 6 bases, with 11 bases left between them. The CDR3 consists of 14 residues. CDR3 sequence reads: CASSLGGRGDTQYF. The CDR3 DNA is TGTGCCAGCAGTTTAGGGGGGAGAGGGGATACGCAGTATTTT.

V is TRBV7-8 and J is TRBJ2-7; unclear D gene. CDR1 SGHVS and CDR2 FQNEAQ come from the germline V gene. The CDR3 runs 11 residues. The V end lost 5 bases, the J end lost 6 bases, and 8 bases lay between the germline ends. Here the CDR3 DNA reads TGTGCCAGCAGCAAAAACAGCGAGCAGTACTTC. The encoded protein is CASSKNSEQYF.

This clonotype was recorded at least ten times. This rearrangement joins TRBV4-2 to TRBJ2-7; no clear D gene. Germline CDR1 and CDR2: LGHNA and YNFKEQ. CDR3 length equals 15 residues. With 0 bases removed from V and 3 bases from J, the gap between germline ends came to 12 bases. Written as DNA, the CDR3 is TGTGCCAGCAGCCAAGATTTTGACGGCTACTACGAGCAGTACTTC. Translating it yields CASSQDFDGYYEQYF.

In this sample, this clonotype turned up a few times. The chain uses TRBV7-2 and TRBJ2-7; possible D gene TRBD1, 5 bases. Germline CDR1 SGHTA, CDR2 FQGNSA. CDR3 length: 14 amino acids. V lost 2 bases and J 2 bases, leaving 10 bases between the germline ends. CDR3 in amino acids: CASSLPGKTYEQYF. CDR3 sequence (DNA): TGTGCCAGCAGCTTACCAGGGAAAACCTACGAGCAGTACTTC.

The chain uses TRBV15 and TRBJ1-1; a weak D match, TRBD1 (6 bases). Trimming cost V 7 bases and J 4 bases, with 19 bases left between them. This CDR3 comprises 15 residues. The V gene's germline CDR1 is LNHNV and CDR2 YYDKDF (reference sequence). CDR3 DNA: TGTGCCACCATCCCTGGGGGGGGGCGAGGCACTGAAGCTTTCTTT. It specifies CATIPGGGRGTEAFF.

The chain recombines TRBV12-3 or TRBV12-4 with TRBJ1-4; D call uncertain. The CDR3 has 13 residues. Trimming left V 5 bases short and J 8 bases short, with 12 bases between. Here the CDR3 reads CASSPALGEKLFF. CDR3 nucleotide sequence: TGTGCCAGCAGTCCCGCCCTGGGGGAAAAACTGTTTTTT.